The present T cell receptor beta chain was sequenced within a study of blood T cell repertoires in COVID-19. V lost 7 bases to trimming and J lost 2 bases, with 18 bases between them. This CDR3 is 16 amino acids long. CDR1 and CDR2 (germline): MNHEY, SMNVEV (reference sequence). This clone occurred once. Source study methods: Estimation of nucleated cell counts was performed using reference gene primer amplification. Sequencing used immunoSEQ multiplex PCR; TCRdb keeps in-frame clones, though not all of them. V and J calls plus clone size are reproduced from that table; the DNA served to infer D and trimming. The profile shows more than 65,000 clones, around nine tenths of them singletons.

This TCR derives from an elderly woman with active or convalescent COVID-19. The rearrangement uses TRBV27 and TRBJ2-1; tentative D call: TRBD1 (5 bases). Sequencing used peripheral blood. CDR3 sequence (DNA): TGTGCCAGCAATGATGTGCAGGGAAATCCCTACAATGAGCAGTTCTTC. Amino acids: CASNDVQGNPYNEQFF.